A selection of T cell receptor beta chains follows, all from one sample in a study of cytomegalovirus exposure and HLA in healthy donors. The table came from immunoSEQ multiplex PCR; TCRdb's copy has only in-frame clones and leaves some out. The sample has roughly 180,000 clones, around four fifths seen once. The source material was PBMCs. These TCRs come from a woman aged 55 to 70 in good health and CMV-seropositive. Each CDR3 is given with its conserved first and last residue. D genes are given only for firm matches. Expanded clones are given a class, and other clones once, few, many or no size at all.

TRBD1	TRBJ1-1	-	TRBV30	CAWSLGTVNTEAFF	TGTGCCTGGAGTTTGGGGACAGTGAACACTGAAGCTTTCTTT
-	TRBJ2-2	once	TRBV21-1	CASIPPGLAAISLPTHTGELFF	TGTGCCAGCATTCCCCCGGGACTAGCGGCTATTTCACTTCCCACTCACACCGGGGAGCTGTTTTTT
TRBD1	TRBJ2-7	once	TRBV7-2	CASSLDRPRGRFPYEQYF	TGTGCCAGCAGCTTAGATCGGCCCAGGGGGCGCTTTCCCTACGAGCAGTACTTC
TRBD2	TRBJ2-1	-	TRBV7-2	CASSLREGPYNEQFF	TGTGCCAGCAGCTTGCGGGAGGGCCCCTACAATGAGCAGTTCTTC
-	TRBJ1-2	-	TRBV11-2	CASSLRGLYGYTF	TGTGCCAGCAGCTTGCGGGGCCTCTATGGCTACACCTTC
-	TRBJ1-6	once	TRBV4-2	CASSQQGGNSPLHF	TGTGCCAGCAGCCAACAGGGAGGAAATTCACCCCTCCACTTT
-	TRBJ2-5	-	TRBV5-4	CASSSGEGGETQYF	TGTGCCAGCAGTTCTGGGGAGGGGGGAGAGACCCAGTACTTC
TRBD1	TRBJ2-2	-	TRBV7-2	CASSFTGGTGAISGELFF	TGTGCCAGCAGCTTTACCGGGGGGACAGGGGCGATTTCCGGGGAGCTGTTTTTT
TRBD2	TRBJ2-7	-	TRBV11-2	CASSVSGTAPYGYEQYF	TGTGCCAGCAGCGTTAGCGGGACGGCTCCCTATGGGTACGAGCAGTACTTC
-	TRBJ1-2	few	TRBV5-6	CASSLAQGLTNGYTF	TGTGCCAGCAGCTTGGCACAGGGCCTAACCAATGGCTACACCTTC